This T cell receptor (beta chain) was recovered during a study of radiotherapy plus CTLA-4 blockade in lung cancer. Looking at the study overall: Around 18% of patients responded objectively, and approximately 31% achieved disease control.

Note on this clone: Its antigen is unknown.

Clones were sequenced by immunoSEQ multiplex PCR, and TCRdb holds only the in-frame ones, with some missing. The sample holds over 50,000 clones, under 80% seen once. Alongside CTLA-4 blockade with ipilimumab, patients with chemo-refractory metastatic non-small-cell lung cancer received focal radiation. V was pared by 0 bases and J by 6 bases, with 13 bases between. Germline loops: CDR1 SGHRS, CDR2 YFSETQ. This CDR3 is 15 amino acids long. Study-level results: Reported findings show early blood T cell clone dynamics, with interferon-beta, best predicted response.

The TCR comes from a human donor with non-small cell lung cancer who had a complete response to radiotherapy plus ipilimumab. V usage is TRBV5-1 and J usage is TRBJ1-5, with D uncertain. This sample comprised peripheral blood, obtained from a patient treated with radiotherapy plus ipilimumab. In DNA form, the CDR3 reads TGCGCCAGCAGCTTGGCCGCCGGAGCTAGTCAGCCCCAGCATTTT. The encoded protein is CASSLAAGASQPQHF. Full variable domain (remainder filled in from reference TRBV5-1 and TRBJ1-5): KAGVTQTPRYLIKTRGQQVTLSCSPISGHRSVSWYQQTPGQGLQFLFEYFSETQRNKGNFPGRFSGRQFSNSRSEMNVSTLELGDSALYLCASSLAAGASQPQHFGDGTRLSIL.